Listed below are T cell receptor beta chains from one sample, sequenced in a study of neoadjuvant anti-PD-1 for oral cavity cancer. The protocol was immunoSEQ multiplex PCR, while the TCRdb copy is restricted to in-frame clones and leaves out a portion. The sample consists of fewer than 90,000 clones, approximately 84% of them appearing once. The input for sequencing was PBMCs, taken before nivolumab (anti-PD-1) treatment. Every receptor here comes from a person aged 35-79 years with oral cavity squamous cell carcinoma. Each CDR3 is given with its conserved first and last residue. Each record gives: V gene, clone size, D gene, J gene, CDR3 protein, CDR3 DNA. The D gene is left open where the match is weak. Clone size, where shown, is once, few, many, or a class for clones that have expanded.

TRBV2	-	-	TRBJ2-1	CASSVYEQFF	TGTGCCAGCAGTGTGTATGAGCAGTTCTTC
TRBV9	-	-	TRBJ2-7	CASSASGVGYEQYF	TGTGCCAGCAGCGCCTCCGGGGTGGGCTACGAGCAGTACTTC
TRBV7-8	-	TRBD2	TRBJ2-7	CASRVSGVASYEQYF	TGTGCCAGCAGGGTTAGCGGGGTCGCTTCCTACGAGCAGTACTTC
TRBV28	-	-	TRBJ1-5	CASSLSRGGLQPQHF	TGTGCCAGCAGTTTATCCCGGGGGGGTTTACAGCCCCAGCATTTT
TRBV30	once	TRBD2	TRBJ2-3	CAWGGVSGSKTSTDTQYF	TGTGCCTGGGGAGGGGTTAGCGGGAGTAAGACTAGCACAGATACGCAGTATTTT
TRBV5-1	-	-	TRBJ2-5	CASGQTGGVYSGGPQETQYF	TGCGCCAGCGGGCAGACAGGGGGCGTCTATAGCGGGGGCCCCCAAGAGACCCAGTACTTC
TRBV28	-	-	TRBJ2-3	CASSFRAASTDTQYF	TGTGCCAGCAGTTTTAGGGCGGCTAGCACAGATACGCAGTATTTT
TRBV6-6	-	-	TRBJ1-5	CASSKPNQPQHF	TGTGCCAGCAGTAAACCCAATCAGCCCCAGCATTTT
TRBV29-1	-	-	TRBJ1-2	CSVVHGDGYTF	TGCAGCGTTGTGCACGGGGATGGCTACACCTTC
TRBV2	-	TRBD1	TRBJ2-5	CASNNRDSQQETQYF	TGTGCCAGCAACAACCGGGACAGTCAGCAAGAGACCCAGTACTTC
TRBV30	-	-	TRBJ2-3	CAWSRSSTDTQYF	TGTGCCTGGAGTAGGTCCTCCACAGATACGCAGTATTTT
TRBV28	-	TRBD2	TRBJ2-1	CASSIVRLAVSYNEQFF	TGTGCCAGCAGCATAGTGAGACTAGCGGTTTCTTACAATGAGCAGTTCTTC
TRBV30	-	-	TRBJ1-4	CAWNYLGSRNEKLFF	TGTGCCTGGAACTACCTCGGGTCCCGTAATGAAAAACTGTTTTTT
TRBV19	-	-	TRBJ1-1	CATTIRGGEAFF	TGTGCCACCACGATTAGAGGAGGTGAAGCTTTCTTT
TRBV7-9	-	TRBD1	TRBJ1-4	CASSRPQGLTNEKLFF	TGTGCCAGCAGCAGACCACAGGGGCTAACTAATGAAAAACTGTTTTTT
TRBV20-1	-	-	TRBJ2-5	CSASDRETQYF	TGCAGTGCTAGTGACAGGGAGACCCAGTACTTC
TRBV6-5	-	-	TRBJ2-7	CASSYEGDGEQYF	TGTGCCAGCAGTTACGAAGGGGACGGCGAGCAGTACTTC
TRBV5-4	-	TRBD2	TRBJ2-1	CASRLAGSYNEQFF	TGTGCCAGCAGACTAGCGGGCTCCTACAATGAGCAGTTCTTC
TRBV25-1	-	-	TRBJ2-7	CATRQDSYEQYF	TGTGCCACCCGGCAGGACTCCTACGAGCAGTACTTC
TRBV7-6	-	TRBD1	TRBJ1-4	CASSLGDSGEKLFF	TGTGCCAGCAGCTTAGGGGACAGTGGAGAAAAACTGTTTTTT
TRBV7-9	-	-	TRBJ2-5	CASSSYRAGTQETQYF	TGTGCCAGCAGCTCCTACCGGGCGGGGACCCAAGAGACCCAGTACTTC
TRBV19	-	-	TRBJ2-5	CASSIGGQGETQYF	TGTGCCAGTAGTATAGGGGGTCAAGGGGAGACCCAGTACTTC
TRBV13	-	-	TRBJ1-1	CASSLGRTNTEAFF	TGTGCCAGCAGCTTGGGACGGACGAACACTGAAGCTTTCTTT
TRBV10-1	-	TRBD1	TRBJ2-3	CASRGQGDTQYF	TGCGCCAGCAGGGGACAGGGAGATACGCAGTATTTT
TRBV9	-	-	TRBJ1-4	CASSARTSGTTNEKLFF	TGTGCCAGCAGCGCCCGGACCTCAGGGACAACTAATGAAAAACTGTTTTTT
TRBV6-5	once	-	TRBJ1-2	CASSPLTGRSYTF	TGTGCCAGCAGTCCCTTGACGGGCCGGAGCTACACCTTC
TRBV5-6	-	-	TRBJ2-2	CASSLPGAIGELFF	TGTGCCAGCAGCTTGCCGGGAGCCATCGGGGAGCTGTTTTTT
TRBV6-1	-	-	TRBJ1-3	CASSTANSGNTIYF	TGTGCCAGCTCGACAGCGAACTCTGGAAACACCATATATTTT
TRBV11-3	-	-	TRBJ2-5	CASSLTGLSQETQYF	TGTGCCAGCAGCTTAACGGGCTTGTCCCAAGAGACCCAGTACTTC
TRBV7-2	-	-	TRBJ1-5	CASSLDSNQPQHF	TGTGCCAGCAGCTTGGATAGCAATCAGCCCCAGCATTTT
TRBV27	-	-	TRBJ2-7	CASSPFGVSYEQYF	TGTGCCAGCAGCCCTTTCGGGGTGTCCTACGAGCAGTACTTC
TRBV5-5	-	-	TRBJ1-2	CASSLEGTLGGNYGYTF	TGTGCCAGCAGCTTGGAGGGAACCCTAGGCGGTAACTATGGCTACACCTTC
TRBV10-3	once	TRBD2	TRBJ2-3	CAISDPTSGSTDTQYF	TGTGCCATCAGTGATCCAACTAGCGGGAGTACAGATACGCAGTATTTT
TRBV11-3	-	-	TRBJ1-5	CASSLCPQGSQPQHF	TGTGCCAGCAGCTTATGCCCACAGGGTAGTCAGCCCCAGCATTTT
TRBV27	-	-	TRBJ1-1	CASSLAAGTEAFF	TGTGCCAGCAGTTTAGCTGCGGGCACTGAAGCTTTCTTT
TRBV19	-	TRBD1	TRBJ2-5	CASSPGTGFETQYF	TGTGCCAGTAGTCCCGGGACAGGGTTCGAGACCCAGTACTTC
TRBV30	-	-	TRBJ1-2	CAWSVQPGSGYTF	TGTGCCTGGAGTGTACAGCCAGGGTCCGGCTACACCTTC
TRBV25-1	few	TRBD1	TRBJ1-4	CASSVPLGTAPTNEKLFF	TGTGCCAGCAGCGTTCCGCTTGGGACAGCCCCAACTAATGAAAAACTGTTTTTT
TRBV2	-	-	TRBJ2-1	CASSPSSDHSYNEQFF	TGTGCCAGCAGTCCTTCTAGCGACCACTCCTACAATGAGCAGTTCTTC
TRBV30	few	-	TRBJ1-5	CAWSGGSNQPQHF	TGTGCCTGGAGTGGGGGAAGCAATCAGCCCCAGCATTTT
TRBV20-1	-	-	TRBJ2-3	CSASQDTQYF	TGCAGTGCTAGTCAAGATACGCAGTATTTT
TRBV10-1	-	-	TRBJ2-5	CASSESPGAGETQYF	TGCGCCAGCAGTGAGTCGCCAGGGGCGGGCGAGACCCAGTACTTC
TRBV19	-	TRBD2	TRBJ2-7	CASSGRLAGEYEQYF	TGTGCCAGTAGTGGGAGACTAGCGGGAGAATACGAGCAGTACTTC
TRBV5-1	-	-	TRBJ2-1	CASSSTIRTSSYNEQFF	TGCGCCAGCAGTTCCACAATACGGACGAGCTCCTACAATGAGCAGTTCTTC
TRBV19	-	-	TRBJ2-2	CASSIGVSNTGELFF	TGTGCCAGTAGTATCGGGGTATCGAACACCGGGGAGCTGTTTTTT
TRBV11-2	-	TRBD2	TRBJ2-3	CASSPRRTSGRDTQYF	TGTGCCAGCAGCCCACGGCGGACTAGCGGAAGAGATACGCAGTATTTT
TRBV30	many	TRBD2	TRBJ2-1	CAWRPRTSGTLYNEQFF	TGTGCCTGGAGGCCCCGGACTAGCGGGACCCTTTACAATGAGCAGTTCTTC
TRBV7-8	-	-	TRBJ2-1	CASSVYEYEQFF	TGTGCCAGCAGCGTTTACGAATATGAGCAGTTCTTC
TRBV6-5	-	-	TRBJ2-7	CASSSGAYEQYF	TGTGCCAGCAGTTCGGGAGCCTACGAGCAGTACTTC
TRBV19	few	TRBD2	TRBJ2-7	CASSSSGSTGEQYF	TGTGCCAGTAGTAGTAGCGGGAGTACGGGGGAGCAGTACTTC
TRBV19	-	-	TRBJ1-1	CASSYPGMNTEAFF	TGTGCCAGTAGTTATCCAGGGATGAACACTGAAGCTTTCTTT
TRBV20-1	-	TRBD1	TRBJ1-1	CRPSGGLEAFF	TGCAGGCCCTCAGGGGGTCTAGAAGCTTTCTTT
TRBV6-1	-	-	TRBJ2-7	CATNDRPFPYEQYF	TGTGCCACAAATGACAGGCCCTTCCCCTACGAGCAGTACTTC